These T cell receptor beta chains were read from a single sample in a study of blood T cells in healthy people across ages. TCRdb reprocessed the 5' RACE reads via MiXCR and lists one record per CDR3 protein. This sample has 550,000 to 750,000 distinct CDR3 sequences; around 21% occur once, and the top ten carry more than 3%. The sample was blood. The receptors shown here come from a man between 65 and 80 years old in good health. CDR3s include the opening cysteine and the closing phenylalanine or tryptophan. A D gene is named only where the DNA matches it firmly. A clone size is listed for some rows: how often the clone was seen (once, few, many), or a class if it is expanded.

D	size	V	J	DNA	CDR3
.	few	TRBV4-3	TRBJ2-5	TGCGCCAGCTCCCGGACAAGAGGAGAGACCCAGTACTTC	CASSRTRGETQYF
.	few	TRBV5-1	TRBJ2-5	TGCGCCAGCAGCGTCTTCGGGAGTGGGGAGACCCAGTACTTC	CASSVFGSGETQYF
TRBD1	once	TRBV29-1	TRBJ1-4	TGCAGCGTTGCGTTTGGGACAGGGAATGAAAAACTGTTTTTT	CSVAFGTGNEKLFF
.	.	TRBV28	TRBJ2-1	TGTGCCAGCAGTCTCCCCGGCAGGAGATACAATGAGCAGTTCTTC	CASSLPGRRYNEQFF
.	.	TRBV2	TRBJ2-5	TGTGCCAGCAGGGGGAGGACAGTCTACGGGCAGTACTTC	CASRGRTVYGQYF
TRBD1	.	TRBV29-1	TRBJ2-3	TGCAGTATAACGGGACAGGCGCCCACAGATACGCAGTATTTT	CSITGQAPTDTQYF
TRBD1	few	TRBV4-1	TRBJ2-5	TGCGCCAGCAGCCACCCGGGACAGCATTCGAAAGAGACCCAGTACTTC	CASSHPGQHSKETQYF
.	.	TRBV2	TRBJ2-7	TGTGCCACCAAGGAGATTAGCGCCTACTACGAGCAGTACTTC	CATKEISAYYEQYF
TRBD2	.	TRBV28	TRBJ2-1	TGTGCCAGCAGTTTGGGAGCGGGAAGGGATGAGCAGTTCTTC	CASSLGAGRDEQFF
TRBD1	.	TRBV12-3/TRBV12-4	TRBJ2-7	TGTGCCAGCGCCCCCCGCGACAGGGGGTCCCCCCAGCAGTACTTC	CASAPRDRGSPQQYF
.	.	TRBV9	TRBJ2-3	TGTGCCAGCAGCCAAAACGCTAGGGCGGATACGCAGTATTTT	CASSQNARADTQYF
.	.	TRBV25-1	TRBJ2-3	TGTGCCAGCAGTGAATCCGGGGACCCAGATACGCAGTATTTT	CASSESGDPDTQYF
.	few	TRBV20-1	TRBJ2-1	TGCAGTGCTAGTGGGGAGTACGTCTACAATGAGCAGTTCTTC	CSASGEYVYNEQFF
.	few	TRBV20-1	TRBJ2-3	TGCAGTGCTAGAGATTCGGCAGACACAGATACGCAGTATTTT	CSARDSADTDTQYF
TRBD2	few	TRBV10-2	TRBJ2-1	TGCGCCAGCAGTCTCCGTTGGGGCGGGAGGGCCGATGAGCAGTTCTTC	CASSLRWGGRADEQFF
.	.	TRBV2	TRBJ2-7	TGTGCCAGCAGTGAAGTCCTTGGCTACGAGCAGTACTTC	CASSEVLGYEQYF
.	few	TRBV14	TRBJ2-1	TGTGCCAGCAGCCAAGATTTACTACTAAGCTCCTACAATGAGCAGTTCTTC	CASSQDLLLSSYNEQFF
.	.	TRBV2	TRBJ1-6	TGTGCCAGCAGTGAGGCGGGGGCGAATTCACCCCTCCACTTT	CASSEAGANSPLHF
.	.	TRBV11-3	TRBJ2-2	TGTGCCAGCAGCACAGGTGGTGGATTCGCCGGCGATAACACCGGGGAGCTGTTTTTT	CASSTGGGFAGDNTGELFF
.	.	TRBV20-1	TRBJ2-3	TGCAGTGCTAGGTCTGGGTCTTCTAGCACAGATACGCAGTATTTT	CSARSGSSSTDTQYF